Below, 30 T cell receptor beta chains from the same sample are listed, as sequenced in a study of Ad26.COV2.S vaccination and SARS-CoV-2 variants. Stated treatment: some 20 received Ad26.COV2.S at low or high dose, single or two shots; 5 received placebo; per-sample allocation not given. Specimen acquisition occurred on day 63 following the initial vaccine or placebo injection. Only in-frame clones appear in the TCRdb table, and some are missing; sequencing was by immunoSEQ multiplex PCR. The sample lists 350,000 to 500,000 clones; 80% to 95% were seen once. The material sequenced was peripheral blood, taken in a trial of Ad26.COV2.S vaccine versus placebo. Receptors were obtained from a person between 18 and 65 years old who received the Ad26.COV2.S COVID-19 vaccine or a placebo.

This clone showed up just a few times. The genes are TRBV7-2 and TRBJ2-3; maybe TRBD2 (5 bases). Trimming took 7 bases from V and 3 from J, leaving 17 bases between them. Germline V gene data show CDR1 as SGHTA and CDR2 as FQGNSA. CDR3 length: 15 amino acids. The CDR3 nucleotides read TGTGCCAGCACCCCCCCTAGCAGACCTACAGATACGCAGTATTTT. It specifies CASTPPSRPTDTQYF.

The chain links TRBV28 to TRBJ2-2; D gene unclear. Trimming left V 6 bases short and J 4 bases short, with 12 bases between. This CDR3 is built from 14 residues. CDR1 MDHEN and CDR2 SYDVKM come from the germline V gene. CDR3 sequence (DNA): TGTGCCAGCAGCTTGACGGCGAGCACCGGGGAGCTGTTTTTT. Translated: CASSLTASTGELFF.

The chain joins TRBV11-2 to TRBJ2-3, with 8 bases aligning to TRBD2. V lost 5 bases, J lost 1 base, and 8 bases stayed unmatched. The CDR3 has 16 amino acids. Germline V gene sequence: CDR1 SGHAT, CDR2 FQNNGV. CDR3 loop: CASSLGGREGTDTQYF. In DNA, the CDR3 is TGTGCCAGCAGCCTAGGAGGGCGGGAGGGCACAGATACGCAGTATTTT.

The gene calls are TRBV28 and TRBJ1-2, with D maybe TRBD1 (6 bases). Looked up from germline, CDR1 is MDHEN and CDR2 is SYDVKM. The CDR3 extends over 13 amino acids. The V end lost 4 bases, the J end lost 7 bases, and 13 bases lay between the germline ends. CDR3 residues: CASSSQGSSGYTF. CDR3 coding DNA: TGTGCCAGCAGTTCACAGGGTAGCAGTGGCTACACCTTC.

About this clone itself: Other DNA sequences in this specimen translate into the identical CDR3. The gene calls are TRBV7-2 and TRBJ2-7, with 10 bases matching TRBD2. Germline V gene lookup returns CDR1 SGHTA and CDR2 FQGNSA. V gave up 6 bases and J gave up 1 base; unmatched junction bases: 3. The CDR3 consists of 14 residues. CDR3 residues: CASSWTSGSYEQYF. The DNA for the CDR3 is TGTGCCAGCAGTTGGACTAGCGGATCCTACGAGCAGTACTTC.

This clone occurred once. The gene calls are TRBV7-8 and TRBJ2-7; no reliable D call. Germline V gene data show CDR1 as SGHVS and CDR2 as FQNEAQ. The CDR3 spans 14 residues. The V gene lost 5 bases and the J gene lost 2 bases, with 13 bases spanning the gap. This CDR3 reads CASSLLVHTYEQYF. DNA for the CDR3: TGTGCCAGCAGCCTGCTCGTACATACCTACGAGCAGTACTTC.

This chain joins TRBV5-1 and TRBJ2-1; the D is unclear. The V gene lost 0 bases and the J gene lost 9 bases, with 10 bases spanning the gap. The CDR3 runs 13 residues. Germline V gene data show CDR1 as SGHRS and CDR2 as YFSETQ. This CDR3 is CASSLELALEQFF. The CDR3 DNA reads as TGCGCCAGCAGCTTGGAATTAGCCCTTGAGCAGTTCTTC.

In DNA, the CDR3 is TGTGCCAGCTCATATATGAGGGACTATGGCTACACCTTC. Amino acids: CASSYMRDYGYTF. The J gene is TRBJ1-2, the V gene TRBV18; no firm D call. The CDR3 runs to 13 residues. Looked up from germline, CDR1 is KGHSH and CDR2 is LQKENI. Trimming cost V 5 bases and J 3 bases, with 10 bases left between them. The entire variable domain, with the rest obtained from reference TRBV18 and TRBJ1-2, is as follows: NAGVMQNPRHLVRRRGQEARLRCSPMKGHSHVYWYRQLPEEGLKFMVYLQKENIIDESGMPKERFSAEFPKEGPSILRIQQVVRGDSAAYFCASSYMRDYGYTFGSGTRLTVV.

The V and J genes are TRBV19 and TRBJ2-1; maybe TRBD1 (6 bases). Trimming cost V 5 bases and J 1 base, with 18 bases left between them. CDR3 length: 17 residues. The germline gives CDR1 LNHDA, CDR2 SQIVND (reference sequence). DNA of the CDR3: TGTGCCAGTAGTTACCGACTCTCGGACAGTTCCTACAATGAGCAGTTCTTC. As protein: CASSYRLSDSSYNEQFF.

This chain uses TRBV18 with TRBJ2-1; TRBD1 might be the D (6 bases). V was trimmed by 4 bases and J by 13 bases, leaving 11 bases between them. The germline V gene has CDR1 KGHSH and CDR2 LQKENI. This CDR3 contains 11 residues. Here the CDR3 DNA reads TGTGCCAGCTCACGACAGGTAATCCAGTTCTTC. This codes for CASSRQVIQFF.

The rearrangement links TRBV4-3 to TRBJ2-1, with TRBD2 matching 9 bases. V was clipped by 0 bases and J by 0 bases; unmatched bases: 9. The CDR3 length is 19 residues. CDR1 LGHNA and CDR2 YSLEER come from the germline V gene. Written as DNA, the CDR3 is TGCGCCAGCAGCCAAGAATGGCTAGCGGGGACGAGCTCCTACAATGAGCAGTTCTTC. Its translation: CASSQEWLAGTSSYNEQFF.

The J gene is TRBJ2-1, the V gene TRBV5-6; TRBD2 matches at 10 bases. After removal of 2 bases from V and 9 bases from J, the junction contained 5 bases not matched to a gene. The V gene's germline CDR1 is SGHDT and CDR2 YYEEEE. This CDR3 has 14 residues. The CDR3 DNA reads TGTGCCAGCAGCTTAGCGGGAGGGCCGACTGAGCAGTTCTTC. Translation gives CASSLAGGPTEQFF.

On this clone itself: Other DNA sequences in this sample translate to the same CDR3. The V gene is TRBV6-2 or TRBV6-3, the J gene TRBJ2-2; D unresolved. V lost 2 bases and J 2 bases, leaving 6 bases between the germline ends. Per the germline V gene, CDR1 is MNHEY and CDR2 is SVGEGT. The CDR3 runs 14 residues. The DNA for the CDR3 is TGTGCCAGCAGTTACACATTTAACACCGGGGAGCTGTTTTTT. Residues: CASSYTFNTGELFF.

This rearrangement joins TRBV11-3 to TRBJ2-2; D possibly corresponds to TRBD2 (5 bases). The CDR3 is made up of 14 amino acids. With 5 bases removed from V and 6 bases from J, the gap between germline ends came to 13 bases. CDR1 is SGHNT, CDR2 YENEEA, per germline. This CDR3 reads CASSAGRGAGELFF. The CDR3, as DNA: TGTGCCAGCAGCGCCGGACGGGGTGCCGGGGAGCTGTTTTTT.

The rearrangement uses TRBV29-1 and TRBJ1-2, with D perhaps matching TRBD1 (6 bases). This CDR3 comprises 11 residues. Germline V lookup: CDR1 SQVTM, CDR2 ANQGSEA. With 4 bases removed from V and 7 bases from J, the gap between germline ends came to 10 bases. The CDR3 nucleotides read TGCAGCGTTGGGGCAGGGGTTGGCTACACCTTC. This translates into CSVGAGVGYTF. The entire variable domain, with the rest obtained from reference TRBV29-1 and TRBJ1-2, is as follows: SAVISQKPSRDICQRGTSLTIQCQVDSQVTMMFWYRQQPGQSLTLIATANQGSEATYESGFVIDKFPISRPNLTFSTLTVSNMSPEDSSIYLCSVGAGVGYTFGSGTRLTVV.

V gene TRBV5-1 combines with J gene TRBJ1-2, with TRBD1 identical over 9 bases. J was trimmed by 2 bases and V by 0 bases; bases with no gene match: 2. This CDR3 region has 15 residues. Per germline, CDR1 SGHRS and CDR2 YFSETQ. The DNA for the CDR3 is TGCGCCAGCAGCTTGGCGGGACAGGGAAACTATGGCTACACCTTC. It yields the protein CASSLAGQGNYGYTF.

This sequence joins TRBV10-3 and TRBJ1-2, with D unresolved. The CDR3 covers 13 residues. The ends were cut back, 3 bases at V and 2 bases at J, with 7 bases in the middle. The germline V gene has CDR1 ENHRY and CDR2 SYGVKD. The CDR3 DNA is TGTGCCATCAGTGAACAGCCCAACTATGGCTACACCTTC. This translates into CAISEQPNYGYTF.

The chain combines TRBV5-4 with TRBJ2-2; tentatively, D is TRBD1 (6 bases). The length of the CDR3 is 17 residues. With 5 bases removed from V and 2 bases from J, the gap between germline ends came to 19 bases. Germline loops: CDR1 SGHNT, CDR2 YYREEE (reference sequence). The CDR3 sequence: CASRSRPGGGNTGELFF. The CDR3 DNA follows: TGTGCCAGCAGATCCCGGCCTGGGGGCGGTAACACCGGGGAGCTGTTTTTT.

The chain has TRBV11-2 and TRBJ2-7, with 14 bases aligning to TRBD2. Germline V gene sequence: CDR1 SGHAT, CDR2 FQNNGV. V was clipped by 4 bases and J by 2 bases; unmatched bases: 7. The CDR3 extends over 17 amino acids. The CDR3 DNA sequence: TGTGCCAGCAGCTCATCCGGGACTAGCGGGAGTACCTACGAGCAGTACTTC. It yields the protein CASSSSGTSGSTYEQYF.

The chain joins TRBV6-2 or TRBV6-3 to TRBJ1-1; a weak D match, TRBD1 (5 bases). The V end lost 1 base, the J end lost 0 bases, and 12 bases lay between the germline ends. CDR3 length equals 16 residues. Per the germline V gene, CDR1 is MNHEY and CDR2 is SVGEGT. The DNA of the CDR3 is TGTGCCAGCAGTTACTGGTCAGGGAGTATGAACACTGAAGCTTTCTTT. It codes for CASSYWSGSMNTEAFF.

The sample holds one count of this clone. The chain has TRBV20-1 and TRBJ1-5; D ambiguous. CDR1 and CDR2 from the germline V gene are DFQATT and SNEGSKA (reference sequence). This CDR3 is 13 amino acids long. V was shortened by 3 bases and J by 3 bases, with 9 bases between the two germline ends. The CDR3 DNA reads as TGCAGTGCTAGTAAAGGAGTCAATCAGCCCCAGCATTTT. It encodes CSASKGVNQPQHF.

The J gene is TRBJ1-2, the V gene TRBV18; D may be TRBD1 (5 bases). CDR1 is KGHSH and CDR2 is LQKENI in the germline V gene. V lost 5 bases, J lost 5 bases, and 12 bases lay in between. The CDR3 runs to 13 residues. The CDR3 coding sequence is TGTGCCAGCTCATCCGAACAGGCGTATGGCTACACCTTC. Translated: CASSSEQAYGYTF.

This clone was picked up one time. V is TRBV5-1 and J is TRBJ1-2; 8 nucleotides agree with TRBD1. Germline loops: CDR1 SGHRS, CDR2 YFSETQ. CDR3 length: 13 amino acids. With 3 bases clipped from V and 4 bases from J, the junction kept 2 bases outside the gene matches. The CDR3: CASSSDRGYGYTF. The CDR3 DNA is TGCGCCAGCAGCTCTGACAGGGGCTATGGCTACACCTTC.

A few counts support this clone. The chain recombines TRBV4-1 with TRBJ2-7; the D is unclear. V was clipped by 2 bases and J by 2 bases, with 10 bases between them. This CDR3 comprises 14 residues. CDR1 and CDR2 (germline): MGHRA, YSYEKL. CDR3 in amino acids: CASSQLRLAYEQYF. As DNA, the CDR3 is TGCGCCAGCAGCCAATTGCGTCTAGCCTACGAGCAGTACTTC.

This chain uses TRBV29-1 with TRBJ1-5; TRBD1 is a possible D gene (5 bases). There are 13 residues in the CDR3. Trimming removed 1 base at V and 7 bases at J, with 11 bases between. Germline V lookup: CDR1 SQVTM, CDR2 ANQGSEA. DNA of the CDR3: TGCAGCGTTGAAGGACAGCGTGGCCAGCCCCAGCATTTT. Protein product: CSVEGQRGQPQHF.

CDR3 in amino acids: CATSRQPPWTGTGQPQHF. Written as DNA, the CDR3 is TGTGCCACCAGCAGACAACCTCCGTGGACAGGGACGGGTCAGCCCCAGCATTTT. This chain joins TRBV15 and TRBJ1-5; TRBD1 matches at 8 bases. The CDR3 consists of 18 residues. Germline lookup yields CDR1 LNHNV and CDR2 YYDKDF (reference sequence). J gave up 6 bases and V 2 bases, and 15 bases lay outside the gene matches. Full variable domain (outside the CDR3, taken from reference TRBV15 and TRBJ1-5): DAMVIQNPRYQVTQFGKPVTLSCSQTLNHNVMYWYQQKSSQAPKLLFHYYDKDFNNEADTPDNFQSRRPNTSFCFLDIRSPGLGDTAMYLCATSRQPPWTGTGQPQHFGDGTRLSIL.

The chain combines TRBV7-8 with TRBJ2-1, with 9 nucleotides matching TRBD2. The junction had 7 bases not matched to a gene; V was cut back by 0 bases and J by 10 bases. Germline lookup yields CDR1 SGHVS and CDR2 FQNEAQ. CDR3 length: 15 residues. The CDR3, as DNA: TGTGCCAGCAGCTTAGCAAGCTACCTAGCGGGAGAGCAGTTCTTC. Amino acids: CASSLASYLAGEQFF.

This chain links TRBV7-9 with TRBJ2-7, with 13 bases matching TRBD2. Per the germline V gene, CDR1 is SEHNR and CDR2 is FQNEAQ (reference sequence). This CDR3 has 16 amino acids. The V and J ends lost 5 bases and 3 bases, in that order; junction bases with no gene match: 7. The CDR3 region has the DNA TGTGCCAGCAGCCCGACTAGCGGGAGGACTTTCTACGAGCAGTACTTC. Translated: CASSPTSGRTFYEQYF.

The rearrangement uses TRBV19 and TRBJ2-3; D is unclear. Looked up from germline, CDR1 is LNHDA and CDR2 is SQIVND (reference sequence). The CDR3 is 13 amino acids. The ends were cut back, 3 bases at V and 2 bases at J, with 6 bases in the middle. The CDR3 sequence: CASSIAFTDTQYF. The CDR3 DNA reads TGTGCCAGTAGTATCGCCTTCACAGATACGCAGTATTTT.

This chain joins TRBV29-1 and TRBJ2-7; D is perhaps TRBD1 or TRBD2 (5 bases each). The CDR3 is 13 residues long. CDR1 and CDR2 (germline): SQVTM, ANQGSEA. Trimming shortened V by 1 base and J by 6 bases, and 13 bases separated the two germline ends. The CDR3, as DNA: TGCAGCGTTGAAGGCAGTAGAGGGGTCGAGCAGTACTTC. It codes for CSVEGSRGVEQYF.